A single TCR beta chain is shown here with its context. Its specificity is not known. Looked up from germline, CDR1 is SGHKS and CDR2 is YYEKEE (reference sequence). The CDR3 has 13 amino acids. Trimming removed 2 bases at V and 2 bases at J, with 7 bases between. Measured with immunoSEQ multiplex PCR; TCRdb has only the in-frame clones, and not every one. This table holds around 100,000 clones, approximately 87% found once. These data come from a study of T cell responses to AZD1222 COVID-19 vaccine. Broader study findings: The breadth and depth of Spike-specific TCRs increased once two AZD1222 doses had been given.

The material was peripheral blood, obtained 28 days after the second AZD1222 dose. The sequence was collected from an adult who received the AZD1222 COVID-19 vaccine. The V call is TRBV5-5, the J call TRBJ1-2; D gene uncertain. CDR3 nucleotides: TGTGCCAGCAGCTTCATGGGAAACTATGGCTACACCTTC. Residues: CASSFMGNYGYTF.